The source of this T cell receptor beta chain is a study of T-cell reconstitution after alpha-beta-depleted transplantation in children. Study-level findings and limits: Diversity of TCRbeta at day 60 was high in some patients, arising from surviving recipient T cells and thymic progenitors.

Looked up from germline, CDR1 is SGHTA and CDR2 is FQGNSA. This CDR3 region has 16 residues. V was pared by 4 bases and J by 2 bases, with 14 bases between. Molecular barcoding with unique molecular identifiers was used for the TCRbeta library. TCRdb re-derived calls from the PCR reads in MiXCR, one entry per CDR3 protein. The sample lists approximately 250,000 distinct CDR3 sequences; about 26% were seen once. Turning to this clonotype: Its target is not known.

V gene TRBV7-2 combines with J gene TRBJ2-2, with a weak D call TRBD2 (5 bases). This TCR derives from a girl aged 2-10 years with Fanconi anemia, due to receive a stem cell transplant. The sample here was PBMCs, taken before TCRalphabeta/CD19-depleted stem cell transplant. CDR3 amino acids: CASSYDYPPNTGELFF. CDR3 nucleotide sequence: TGTGCCAGCAGCTACGACTATCCCCCAAACACCGGGGAGCTGTTTTTT.